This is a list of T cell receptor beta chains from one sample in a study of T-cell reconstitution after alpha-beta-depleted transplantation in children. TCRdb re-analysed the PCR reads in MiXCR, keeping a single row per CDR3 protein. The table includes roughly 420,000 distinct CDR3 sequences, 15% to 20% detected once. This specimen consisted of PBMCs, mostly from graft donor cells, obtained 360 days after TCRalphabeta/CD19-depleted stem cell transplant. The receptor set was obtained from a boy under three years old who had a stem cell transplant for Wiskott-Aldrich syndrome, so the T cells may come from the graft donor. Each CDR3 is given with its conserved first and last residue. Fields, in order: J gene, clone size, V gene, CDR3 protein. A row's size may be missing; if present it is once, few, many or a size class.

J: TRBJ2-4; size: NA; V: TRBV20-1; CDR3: CSARPGGKSNIQYF
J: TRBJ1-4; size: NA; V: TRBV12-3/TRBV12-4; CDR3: CASSLAPGVKLFF
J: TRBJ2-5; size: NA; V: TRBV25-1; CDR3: CASSAGVKRIFF
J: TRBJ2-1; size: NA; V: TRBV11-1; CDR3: CASSRIEGLAGGPAHEQFF
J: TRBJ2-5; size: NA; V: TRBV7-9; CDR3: CASSLARLRESKETQYF
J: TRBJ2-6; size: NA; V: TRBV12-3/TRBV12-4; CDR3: CASSPDRWYSGANVLTF
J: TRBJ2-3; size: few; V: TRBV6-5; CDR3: CASSYEGRSTDTQYF
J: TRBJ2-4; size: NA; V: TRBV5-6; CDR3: CASSLLGGQLGNIQYF
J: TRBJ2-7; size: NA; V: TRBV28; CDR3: CASSRRTSSSYEQYF
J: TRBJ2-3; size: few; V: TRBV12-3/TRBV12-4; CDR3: CASMGQSTDTQYF
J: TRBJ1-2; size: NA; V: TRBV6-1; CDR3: CASSRQGAFGYTF
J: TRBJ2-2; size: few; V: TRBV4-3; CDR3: CASSQVGTGNTGELFF
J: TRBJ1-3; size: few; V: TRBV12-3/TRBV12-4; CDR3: CASRQGASGNTIYF